These T cell receptor beta chains were read from a single sample in a study of patients and donors after allogeneic stem cell transplantation. TCRdb itself ran the RT-PCR reads through MiXCR, one entry per CDR3 protein. The data hold approximately 220,000 distinct CDR3 sequences, with over 30% observed a single time. Sequencing used blood, either unsorted or a sorted T cell fraction (not recorded which). Every receptor here comes from a human donor who was either an allogeneic HSCT recipient or a stem cell or donor lymphocyte infusion donor (not recorded which). It is not recorded whose cells these are; they may come from a transplant donor. CDR3s include the opening cysteine and the closing phenylalanine or tryptophan. The order of the fields is CDR3 protein, CDR3 DNA, D gene, J gene, V gene, clone size. A D gene is named only where the DNA matches it firmly. Size is omitted from some rows. Given values are once, few, many or a class for expanded clones.

CDR3: CASSLGRESGNTIYF; DNA: TGTGCCAGCAGCTTGGGTCGGGAATCTGGAAACACCATATATTTT; D: .; J: TRBJ1-3; V: TRBV5-5; size: few
CDR3: CASSEGTAQDF; DNA: TGTGCCAGCAGTGAAGGGACAGCCCAGGACTTC; D: .; J: TRBJ2-7; V: TRBV6-1; size: .
CDR3: CASSPRTGDKDGYTF; DNA: TGTGCCAGCAGCCCTAGGACGGGTGACAAAGATGGCTACACCTTC; D: .; J: TRBJ1-2; V: TRBV7-3; size: few
CDR3: CSARVPSRGNEQFF; DNA: TGCAGTGCTAGGGTGCCATCAAGGGGCAATGAGCAGTTCTTC; D: .; J: TRBJ2-1; V: TRBV20-1; size: .
CDR3: CSAGGREKLFF; DNA: TGCAGTGCTGGTGGACGCGAAAAACTGTTTTTT; D: .; J: TRBJ1-4; V: TRBV20-1; size: .
CDR3: CASSLGQIHSGNTIYF; DNA: TGCGCCAGCAGCCTCGGACAGATCCATTCTGGAAACACCATATATTTT; D: .; J: TRBJ1-3; V: TRBV5-1; size: many
CDR3: CASSQDAGTGAFF; DNA: TGTGCCAGCAGCCAAGACGCCGGAACAGGGGCTTTCTTT; D: .; J: TRBJ1-1; V: TRBV3-1; size: few
CDR3: CASSQWGGSGYTF; DNA: TGTGCCAGCAGCCAATGGGGGGGCTCTGGCTACACCTTC; D: .; J: TRBJ1-2; V: TRBV14; size: few
CDR3: CSAEDWTAVQETQYF; DNA: TGCAGCGCCGAAGACTGGACAGCCGTCCAAGAGACCCAGTACTTC; D: .; J: TRBJ2-5; V: TRBV29-1; size: .
CDR3: CSAKIGSLNTEAFF; DNA: TGCAGTGCTAAGATAGGGTCCTTGAACACTGAAGCTTTCTTT; D: .; J: TRBJ1-1; V: TRBV20-1; size: .
CDR3: CASSLLGGFSSGNTIYF; DNA: TGTGCCAGCAGCTTACTTGGGGGCTTCAGCTCTGGAAACACCATATATTTT; D: .; J: TRBJ1-3; V: TRBV7-9; size: .
CDR3: CASSRVPAEAFF; DNA: TGTGCCAGCAGCCGGGTTCCTGCTGAAGCTTTCTTT; D: .; J: TRBJ1-1; V: TRBV12-3/TRBV12-4; size: .
CDR3: CATSRSLADTQYF; DNA: TGTGCCACCAGCAGATCCCTCGCCGATACGCAGTATTTT; D: .; J: TRBJ2-3; V: TRBV15; size: .
CDR3: CASSLEWGNQPQHF; DNA: TGCGCCAGCAGCCTGGAGTGGGGGAATCAGCCCCAGCATTTT; D: .; J: TRBJ1-5; V: TRBV4-1; size: few
CDR3: CAIGRDRGTDTQYF; DNA: TGTGCCATCGGCCGGGACAGGGGTACAGATACGCAGTATTTT; D: TRBD1; J: TRBJ2-3; V: TRBV10-3; size: few
CDR3: CASSLWQSHYEQYF; DNA: TGTGCCAGCAGCTTGTGGCAGTCGCACTACGAGCAGTACTTC; D: .; J: TRBJ2-7; V: TRBV5-5; size: .
CDR3: CASSSPRLGQGNLYF; DNA: TGTGCCAGCAGCTCACCGAGACTCGGACAGGGGAACTTATATTTT; D: TRBD1; J: TRBJ1-3; V: TRBV7-9; size: few
CDR3: CASSEVADYNEQFF; DNA: TGTGCCAGCAGTGAGGTGGCCGATTACAATGAGCAGTTCTTC; D: .; J: TRBJ2-1; V: TRBV2; size: .
CDR3: CASSPRAANSPLHF; DNA: TGTGCCAGCAGCCCCCGGGCAGCAAATTCACCCCTCCACTTT; D: .; J: TRBJ1-6; V: TRBV12-3/TRBV12-4; size: .
CDR3: CASSLRPYPKNIQYF; DNA: TGTGCCAGCAGCTTGAGGCCCTACCCCAAAAACATTCAGTACTTC; D: .; J: TRBJ2-4; V: TRBV5-6; size: few
CDR3: CASSLDKYSPLHF; DNA: TGCGCCAGCAGCTTGGACAAGTATTCACCCCTCCACTTT; D: .; J: TRBJ1-6; V: TRBV5-1; size: .
CDR3: CASSPRTGRESYTF; DNA: TGTGCCAGCAGCCCGCGGACAGGGAGAGAAAGCTACACCTTC; D: TRBD1; J: TRBJ1-2; V: TRBV13; size: .
CDR3: CASSPNRNTEAFF; DNA: TGTGCCAGCAGCCCAAACAGAAACACTGAAGCTTTCTTT; D: .; J: TRBJ1-1; V: TRBV7-2; size: few
CDR3: CAWSVLGLSYEQYF; DNA: TGTGCCTGGAGTGTACTGGGTCTCTCCTACGAGCAGTACTTC; D: .; J: TRBJ2-7; V: TRBV30; size: .
CDR3: CASSFRWEGDGYTF; DNA: TGTGCCAGCAGTTTTCGGTGGGAGGGGGACGGCTACACCTTC; D: .; J: TRBJ1-2; V: TRBV27; size: .
CDR3: CASSFNLTGDPLWNQPQHF; DNA: TGTGCCAGCAGCTTCAATCTGACAGGGGATCCCCTATGGAATCAGCCCCAGCATTTT; D: TRBD1; J: TRBJ1-5; V: TRBV7-2; size: .
CDR3: CASRPDRDQETQYF; DNA: TGTGCCAGCAGACCTGACAGGGACCAAGAGACCCAGTACTTC; D: TRBD1; J: TRBJ2-5; V: TRBV12-3/TRBV12-4; size: few
CDR3: CASRNRDSISGTQYF; DNA: TGTGCCAGCAGGAACCGGGACAGTATTTCGGGGACCCAGTACTTC; D: TRBD1; J: TRBJ2-5; V: TRBV7-9; size: .
CDR3: CATSKDLGGRIEAFF; DNA: TGTGCCACCAGCAAGGACCTAGGGGGGCGGATAGAAGCTTTCTTT; D: .; J: TRBJ1-1; V: TRBV15; size: few
CDR3: CASSLTGGGYYEQYF; DNA: TGTGCCAGCAGTTTAACAGGGGGCGGCTACTACGAGCAGTACTTC; D: TRBD1; J: TRBJ2-7; V: TRBV12-3/TRBV12-4; size: few
CDR3: CASSSTGTKGYTF; DNA: TGTGCCAGCAGTTCCACCGGGACAAAAGGCTACACCTTC; D: .; J: TRBJ1-2; V: TRBV6-2/TRBV6-3; size: .
CDR3: CASSVQTTGGYGYTF; DNA: TGTGCCAGCAGCGTCCAAACGACAGGGGGCTATGGCTACACCTTC; D: TRBD1; J: TRBJ1-2; V: TRBV9; size: .
CDR3: CASSLPLWFNSYNEQFF; DNA: TGTGCCAGCAGTTTACCATTGTGGTTCAACTCCTACAATGAGCAGTTCTTC; D: .; J: TRBJ2-1; V: TRBV6-2/TRBV6-3; size: .
CDR3: CASSGPWGTYNEQFF; DNA: TGTGCCAGCAGTGGGCCGTGGGGAACATACAATGAGCAGTTCTTC; D: .; J: TRBJ2-1; V: TRBV12-3/TRBV12-4; size: few
CDR3: CASSKERPPGYQETQYF; DNA: TGTGCCAGCAGCAAAGAGAGGCCGCCGGGGTATCAAGAGACCCAGTACTTC; D: .; J: TRBJ2-5; V: TRBV21-1; size: few
CDR3: CSAMNRGRNTEAFF; DNA: TGCAGTGCTATGAATCGGGGGCGTAACACTGAAGCTTTCTTT; D: .; J: TRBJ1-1; V: TRBV20-1; size: few
CDR3: CASSQTSGNQPQHF; DNA: TGTGCCAGCAGCCAAACCTCGGGGAATCAGCCCCAGCATTTT; D: .; J: TRBJ1-5; V: TRBV4-2; size: .
CDR3: CASSGQGLSGYTF; DNA: TGCGCCAGCAGCGGACAGGGGCTCTCTGGCTACACCTTC; D: TRBD1; J: TRBJ1-2; V: TRBV5-1; size: once
CDR3: CSARKQINEQFF; DNA: TGCAGTGCTAGAAAGCAGATCAATGAGCAGTTCTTC; D: .; J: TRBJ2-1; V: TRBV20-1; size: .
CDR3: CASSKGQVVAEAFF; DNA: TGTGCCAGCAGCAAGGGACAGGTGGTCGCTGAAGCTTTCTTT; D: TRBD1; J: TRBJ1-1; V: TRBV5-8; size: .
CDR3: CASSSGTSVTEAFF; DNA: TGTGCCAGCTCATCCGGGACAAGCGTCACTGAAGCTTTCTTT; D: .; J: TRBJ1-1; V: TRBV18; size: .
CDR3: CASSSGGSETQYF; DNA: TGTGCCAGCAGCTCTGGGGGTTCCGAGACCCAGTACTTC; D: .; J: TRBJ2-5; V: TRBV5-6; size: .
CDR3: CASSRNTGELFF; DNA: TGTGCCAGCAGCCGAAACACCGGGGAGCTGTTTTTT; D: .; J: TRBJ2-2; V: TRBV3-1; size: .
CDR3: CASSQGPSGGKNEQFF; DNA: TGTGCCAGCAGCCAAGGTCCCTCGGGGGGCAAAAATGAGCAGTTCTTC; D: .; J: TRBJ2-1; V: TRBV3-1; size: .
CDR3: CSVAPRVPGELFF; DNA: TGCAGCGTTGCGCCGAGAGTTCCCGGGGAGCTGTTTTTT; D: .; J: TRBJ2-2; V: TRBV29-1; size: few
CDR3: CAISESGATNEKLFF; DNA: TGTGCCATCAGTGAATCGGGTGCAACTAATGAAAAACTGTTTTTT; D: .; J: TRBJ1-4; V: TRBV10-3; size: .
CDR3: CAWGKKRQASYNSPLHF; DNA: TGTGCCTGGGGGAAGAAACGACAGGCCTCCTATAATTCACCCCTCCACTTT; D: .; J: TRBJ1-6; V: TRBV30; size: .
CDR3: CASRTGDTIYF; DNA: TGTGCCAGCAGAACAGGAGACACCATATATTTT; D: .; J: TRBJ1-3; V: TRBV28; size: few
CDR3: CASSQQAGGGLVTEAFF; DNA: TGCGCCAGCAGCCAGCAGGCAGGGGGCGGGTTGGTCACTGAAGCTTTCTTT; D: TRBD1; J: TRBJ1-1; V: TRBV4-3; size: few
CDR3: CASSFLPLGNNEQFF; DNA: TGTGCCAGCAGTTTTTTACCGCTTGGAAACAATGAGCAGTTCTTC; D: .; J: TRBJ2-1; V: TRBV12-3/TRBV12-4; size: .
CDR3: CASSSLGLGGSEQYF; DNA: TGTGCCAGCAGCTCACTCGGACTAGGAGGGAGCGAGCAGTACTTC; D: TRBD2; J: TRBJ2-7; V: TRBV5-6; size: .